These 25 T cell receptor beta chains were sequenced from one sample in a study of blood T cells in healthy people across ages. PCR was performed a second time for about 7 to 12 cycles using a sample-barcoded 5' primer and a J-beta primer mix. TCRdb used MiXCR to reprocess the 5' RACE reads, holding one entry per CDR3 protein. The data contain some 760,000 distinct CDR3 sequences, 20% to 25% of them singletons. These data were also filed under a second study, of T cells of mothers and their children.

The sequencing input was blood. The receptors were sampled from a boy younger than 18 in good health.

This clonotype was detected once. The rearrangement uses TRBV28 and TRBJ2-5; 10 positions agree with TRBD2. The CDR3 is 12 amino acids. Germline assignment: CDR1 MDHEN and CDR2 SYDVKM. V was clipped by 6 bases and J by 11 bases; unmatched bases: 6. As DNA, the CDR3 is TGTGCCAGCAGACTAGCGGGACGGGAGCAGTACTTC. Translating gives CASRLAGREQYF.

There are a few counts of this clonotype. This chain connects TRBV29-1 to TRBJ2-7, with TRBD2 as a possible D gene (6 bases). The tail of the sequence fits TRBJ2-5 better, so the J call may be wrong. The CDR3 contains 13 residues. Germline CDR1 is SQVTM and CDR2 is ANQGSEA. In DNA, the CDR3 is TGCAGCTCTGCTCGTACAAGCGGGGAGACCCAGTACTTC. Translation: CSSARTSGETQYF.

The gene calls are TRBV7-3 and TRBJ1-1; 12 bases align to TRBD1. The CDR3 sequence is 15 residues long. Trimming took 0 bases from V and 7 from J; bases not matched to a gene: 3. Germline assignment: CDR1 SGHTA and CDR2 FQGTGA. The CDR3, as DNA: TGTGCCAGCAGCTTAACCGGGACAGGGGGCAATGAAGCTTTCTTT. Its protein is CASSLTGTGGNEAFF.

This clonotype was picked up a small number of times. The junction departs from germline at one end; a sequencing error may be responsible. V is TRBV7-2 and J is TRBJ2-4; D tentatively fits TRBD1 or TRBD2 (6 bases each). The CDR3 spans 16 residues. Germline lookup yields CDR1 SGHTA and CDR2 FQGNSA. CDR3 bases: TGTGCCGGCAGCTCCGAGGCCGGGGGCGATAAAAACATTCAGTACTTC. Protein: CAGSSEAGGDKNIQYF. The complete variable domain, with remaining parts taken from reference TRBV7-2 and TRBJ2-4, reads GAGVSQSPSNKVTEKGKDVELRCDPISGHTALYWYRQSLGQGLEFLIYFQGNSAPDKSGLPSDRFSAERTGGSVSTLTIQRTQQEDSAVYLCAGSSEAGGDKNIQYFGAGTRLSVL.

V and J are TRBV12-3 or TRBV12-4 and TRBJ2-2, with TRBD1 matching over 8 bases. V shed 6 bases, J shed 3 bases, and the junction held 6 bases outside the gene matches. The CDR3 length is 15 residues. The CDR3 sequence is CASSPDRADTGELFF. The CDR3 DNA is TGTGCCAGCAGCCCGGACAGGGCGGACACCGGGGAGCTGTTTTTT.

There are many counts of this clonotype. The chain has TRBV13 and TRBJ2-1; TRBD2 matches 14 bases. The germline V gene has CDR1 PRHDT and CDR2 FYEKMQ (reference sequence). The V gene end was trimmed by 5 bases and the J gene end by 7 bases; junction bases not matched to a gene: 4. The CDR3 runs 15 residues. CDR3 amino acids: CASSPRTSGRNEQFF. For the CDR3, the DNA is TGTGCCAGCAGCCCCAGGACTAGCGGGAGGAATGAGCAGTTCTTC.

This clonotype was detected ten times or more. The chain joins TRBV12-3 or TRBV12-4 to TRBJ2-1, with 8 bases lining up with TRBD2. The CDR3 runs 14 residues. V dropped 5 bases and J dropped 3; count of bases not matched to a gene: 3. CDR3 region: CASSPSGSYNEQFF. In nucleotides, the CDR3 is TGTGCCAGCAGTCCAAGCGGGAGCTACAATGAGCAGTTCTTC.

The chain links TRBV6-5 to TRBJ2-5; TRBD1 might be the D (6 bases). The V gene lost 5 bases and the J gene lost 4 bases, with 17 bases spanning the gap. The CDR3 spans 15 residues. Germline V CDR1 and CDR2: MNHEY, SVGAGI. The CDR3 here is CASSSGWGRRETQYF. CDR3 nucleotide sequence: TGTGCCAGCAGTAGCGGTTGGGGGCGGCGAGAGACCCAGTACTTC.

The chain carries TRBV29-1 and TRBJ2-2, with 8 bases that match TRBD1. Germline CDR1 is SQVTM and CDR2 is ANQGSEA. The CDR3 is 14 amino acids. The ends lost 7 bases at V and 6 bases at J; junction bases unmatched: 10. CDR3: CSASGGGGPGELFF. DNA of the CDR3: TGCAGCGCCTCAGGGGGCGGTGGTCCCGGGGAGCTGTTTTTT.

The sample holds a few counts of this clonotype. CDR3 DNA sequence: TGTGCCAGCAGCCCCGGGGGAAAAGGGCTGAGAGGAAACACCATATATTTT. Translating it yields CASSPGGKGLRGNTIYF. This chain joins TRBV28 and TRBJ1-3; D possibly corresponds to TRBD1 (5 bases). Trimming stripped 6 bases from V and 4 bases from J, with 22 bases between. CDR3 length: 17 amino acids. Germline values: CDR1 MDHEN, CDR2 SYDVKM.

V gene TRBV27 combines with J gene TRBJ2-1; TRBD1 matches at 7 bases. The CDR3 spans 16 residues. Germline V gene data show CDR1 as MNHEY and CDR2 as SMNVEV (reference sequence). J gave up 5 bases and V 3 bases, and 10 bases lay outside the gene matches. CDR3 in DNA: TGTGCCAGCAGTTTCCAGACAGGGCGTCGGGACAATGAGCAGTTCTTC. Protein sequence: CASSFQTGRRDNEQFF.

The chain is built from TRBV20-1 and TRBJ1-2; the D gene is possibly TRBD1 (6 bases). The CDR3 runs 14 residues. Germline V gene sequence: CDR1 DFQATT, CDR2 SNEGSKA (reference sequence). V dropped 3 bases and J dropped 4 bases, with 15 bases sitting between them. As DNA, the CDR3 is TGCAGTGCTAGCTCAGGGGCCCTCTCCTATGGCTACACCTTC. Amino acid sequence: CSASSGALSYGYTF.

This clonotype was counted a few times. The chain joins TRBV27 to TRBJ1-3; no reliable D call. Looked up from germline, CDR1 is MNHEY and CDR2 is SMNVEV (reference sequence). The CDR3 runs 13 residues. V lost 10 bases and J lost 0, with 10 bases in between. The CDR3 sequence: CATADFSGNTIYF. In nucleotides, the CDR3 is TGTGCCACGGCAGATTTCTCTGGAAACACCATATATTTT.

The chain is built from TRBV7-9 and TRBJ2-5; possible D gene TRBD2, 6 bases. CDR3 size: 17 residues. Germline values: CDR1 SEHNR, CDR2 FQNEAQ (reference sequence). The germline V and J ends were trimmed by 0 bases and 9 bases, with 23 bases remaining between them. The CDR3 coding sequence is TGTGCCAGCAGCTTAGCGAGAGGCCGGCGGGGCCTGGAGGCCCAGTACTTC. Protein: CASSLARGRRGLEAQYF.

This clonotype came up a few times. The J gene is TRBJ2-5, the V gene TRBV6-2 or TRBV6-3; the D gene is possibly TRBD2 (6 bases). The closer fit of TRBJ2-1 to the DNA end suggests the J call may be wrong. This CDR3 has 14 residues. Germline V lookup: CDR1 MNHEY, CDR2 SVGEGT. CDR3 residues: CASWTPMGRNEQFF. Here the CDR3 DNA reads TGTGCCAGCTGGACCCCGATGGGGAGGAATGAGCAGTTCTTC.

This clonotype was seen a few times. The CDR3 DNA sequence: TGCAGTGCCTCGGACGGGCTCTACGAGCAGTACTTC. Translated, it gives CSASDGLYEQYF. The rearrangement uses TRBV20-1 and TRBJ2-7; D not resolved. The germline V gene encodes CDR1 DFQATT and CDR2 SNEGSKA (reference sequence). V was cut by 6 bases and J by 3 bases, with 12 bases left in between. The CDR3 length is 12 residues.

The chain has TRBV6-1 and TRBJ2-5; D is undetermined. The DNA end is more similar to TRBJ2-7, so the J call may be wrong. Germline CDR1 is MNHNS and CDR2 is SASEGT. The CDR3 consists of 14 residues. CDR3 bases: TGTGCCAGCAGTGAAGGGCCAGGATTATACGAGCAGTACTTC. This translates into CASSEGPGLYEQYF.

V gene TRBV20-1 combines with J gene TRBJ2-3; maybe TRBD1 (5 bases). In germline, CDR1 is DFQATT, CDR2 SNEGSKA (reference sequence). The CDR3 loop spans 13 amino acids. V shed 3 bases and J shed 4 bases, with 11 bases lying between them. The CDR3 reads CSASWGGADTQYF. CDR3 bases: TGCAGTGCTAGCTGGGGCGGCGCAGATACGCAGTATTTT.

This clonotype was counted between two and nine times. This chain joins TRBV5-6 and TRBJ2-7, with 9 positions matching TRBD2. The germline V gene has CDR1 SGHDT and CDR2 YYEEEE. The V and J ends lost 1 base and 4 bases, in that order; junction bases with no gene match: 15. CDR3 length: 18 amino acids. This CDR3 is CASSLSLDSREGRYEQYF. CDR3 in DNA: TGTGCCAGCAGCTTGAGTCTTGATTCGCGGGAGGGCCGTTACGAGCAGTACTTC.

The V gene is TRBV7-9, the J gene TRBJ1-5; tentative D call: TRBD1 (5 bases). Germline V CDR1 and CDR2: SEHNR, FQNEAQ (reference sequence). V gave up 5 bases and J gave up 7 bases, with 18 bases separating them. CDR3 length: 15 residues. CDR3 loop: CASSRGVEARQPQHF. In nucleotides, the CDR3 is TGTGCCAGCAGCAGAGGGGTCGAGGCGCGGCAGCCCCAGCATTTT. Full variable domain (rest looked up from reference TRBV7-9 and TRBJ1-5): DTGVSQNPRHKITKRGQNVTFRCDPISEHNRLYWYRQTLGQGPEFLTYFQNEAQLEKSRLLSDRFSAERPKGSFSTLEIQRTEQGDSAMYLCASSRGVEARQPQHFGDGTRLSIL.

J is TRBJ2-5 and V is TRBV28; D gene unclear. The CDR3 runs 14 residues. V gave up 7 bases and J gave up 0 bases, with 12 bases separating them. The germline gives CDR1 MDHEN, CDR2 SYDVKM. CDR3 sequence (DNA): TGTGCCAGCACCCCAGTTGGGCACCAAGAGACCCAGTACTTC. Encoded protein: CASTPVGHQETQYF.

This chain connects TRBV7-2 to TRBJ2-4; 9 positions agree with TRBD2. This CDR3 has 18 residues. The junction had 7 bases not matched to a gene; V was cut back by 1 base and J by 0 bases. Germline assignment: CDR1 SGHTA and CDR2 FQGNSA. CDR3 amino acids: CASSLDPAGGLAKNIQYF. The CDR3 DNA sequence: TGTGCCAGCAGCTTAGATCCAGCGGGGGGACTAGCCAAAAACATTCAGTACTTC.

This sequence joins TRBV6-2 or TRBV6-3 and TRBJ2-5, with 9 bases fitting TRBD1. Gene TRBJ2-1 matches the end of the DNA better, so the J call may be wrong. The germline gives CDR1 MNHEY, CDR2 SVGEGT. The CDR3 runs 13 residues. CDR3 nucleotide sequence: TGTGCCAGCTTGACAGGGGGAGGCAATGAGCAGTTCTTC. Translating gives CASLTGGGNEQFF.

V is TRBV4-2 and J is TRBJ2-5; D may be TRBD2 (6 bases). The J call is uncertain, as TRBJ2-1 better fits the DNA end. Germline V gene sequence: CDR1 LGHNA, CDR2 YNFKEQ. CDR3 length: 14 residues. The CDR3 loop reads CASSLADTEDEQFF. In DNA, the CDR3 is TGTGCCAGCAGCCTAGCGGACACCGAGGATGAGCAGTTCTTC.

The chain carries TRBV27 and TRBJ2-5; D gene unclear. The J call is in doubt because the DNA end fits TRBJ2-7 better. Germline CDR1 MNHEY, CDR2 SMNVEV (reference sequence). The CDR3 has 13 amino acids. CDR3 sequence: CASSEDPYHEQYF. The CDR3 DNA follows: TGTGCCAGCAGTGAGGACCCTTACCACGAGCAGTACTTC.